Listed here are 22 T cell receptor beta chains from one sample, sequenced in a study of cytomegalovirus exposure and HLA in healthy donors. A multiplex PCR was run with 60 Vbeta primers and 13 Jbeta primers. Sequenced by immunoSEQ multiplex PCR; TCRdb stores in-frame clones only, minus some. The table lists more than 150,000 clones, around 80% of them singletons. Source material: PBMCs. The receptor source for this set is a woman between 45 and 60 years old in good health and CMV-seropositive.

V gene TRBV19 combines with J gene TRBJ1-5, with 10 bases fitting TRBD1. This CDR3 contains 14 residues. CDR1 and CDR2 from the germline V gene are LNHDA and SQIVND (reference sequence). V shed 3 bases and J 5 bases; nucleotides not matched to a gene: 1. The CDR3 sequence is CASSIGTGDQPQHF. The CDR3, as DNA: TGTGCCAGTAGTATCGGGACAGGGGATCAGCCCCAGCATTTT. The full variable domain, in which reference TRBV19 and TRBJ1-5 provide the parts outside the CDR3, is DGGITQSPKYLFRKEGQNVTLSCEQNLNHDAMYWYRQDPGQGLRLIYYSQIVNDFQKGDIAEGYSVSREKKESFPLTVTSAQKNPTAFYLCASSIGTGDQPQHFGDGTRLSIL.

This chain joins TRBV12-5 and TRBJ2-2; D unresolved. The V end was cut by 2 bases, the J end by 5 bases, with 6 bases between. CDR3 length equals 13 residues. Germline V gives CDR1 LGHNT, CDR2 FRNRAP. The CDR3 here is CASGLLLTGELFF. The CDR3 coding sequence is TGTGCTAGTGGTTTGCTTCTGACCGGGGAGCTGTTTTTT.

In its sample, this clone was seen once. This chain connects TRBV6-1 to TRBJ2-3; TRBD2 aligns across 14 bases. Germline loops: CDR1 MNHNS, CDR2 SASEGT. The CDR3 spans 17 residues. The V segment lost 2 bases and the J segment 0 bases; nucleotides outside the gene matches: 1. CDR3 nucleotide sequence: TGTGCCAGCAGTGAACGGACTAGCGGGAGGAGCACAGATACGCAGTATTTT. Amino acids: CASSERTSGRSTDTQYF.

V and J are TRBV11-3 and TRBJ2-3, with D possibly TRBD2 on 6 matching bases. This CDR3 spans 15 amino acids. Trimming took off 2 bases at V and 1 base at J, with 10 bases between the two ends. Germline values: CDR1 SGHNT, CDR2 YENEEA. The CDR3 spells CASSLFSSGTDTQYF. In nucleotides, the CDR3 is TGTGCCAGCAGCTTATTTTCTAGCGGCACAGATACGCAGTATTTT.

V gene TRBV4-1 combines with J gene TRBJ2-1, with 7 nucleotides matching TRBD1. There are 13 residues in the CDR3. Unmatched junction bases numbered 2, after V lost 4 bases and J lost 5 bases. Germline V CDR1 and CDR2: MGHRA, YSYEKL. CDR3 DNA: TGCGCCAGCAGCCCGGGACAGAACAATGAGCAGTTCTTC. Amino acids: CASSPGQNNEQFF.

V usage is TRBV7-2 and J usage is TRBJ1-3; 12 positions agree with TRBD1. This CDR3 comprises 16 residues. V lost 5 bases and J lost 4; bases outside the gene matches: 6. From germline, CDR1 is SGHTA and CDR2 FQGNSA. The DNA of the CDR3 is TGTGCCAGCAGCCAGAGGGACAGGGGGCTAGGAAACACCATATATTTT. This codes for CASSQRDRGLGNTIYF.

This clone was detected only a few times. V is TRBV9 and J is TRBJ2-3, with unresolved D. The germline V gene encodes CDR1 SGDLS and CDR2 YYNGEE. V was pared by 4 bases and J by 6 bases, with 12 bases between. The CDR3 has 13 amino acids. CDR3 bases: TGTGCCAGCAGCACCTACGACGGGGATACGCAGTATTTT. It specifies CASSTYDGDTQYF. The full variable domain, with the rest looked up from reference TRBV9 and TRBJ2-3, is DSGVTQTPKHLITATGQRVTLRCSPRSGDLSVYWYQQSLDQGLQFLIQYYNGEERAKGNILERFSAQQFPDLHSELNLSSLELGDSALYFCASSTYDGDTQYFGPGTRLTVL.

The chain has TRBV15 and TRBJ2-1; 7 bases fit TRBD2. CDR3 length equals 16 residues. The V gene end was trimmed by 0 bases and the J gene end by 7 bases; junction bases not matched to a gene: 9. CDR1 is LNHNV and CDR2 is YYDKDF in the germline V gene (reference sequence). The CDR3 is CATSREKAGRENEQFF. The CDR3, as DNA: TGTGCCACCAGCAGAGAGAAAGCGGGGAGGGAAAATGAGCAGTTCTTC.

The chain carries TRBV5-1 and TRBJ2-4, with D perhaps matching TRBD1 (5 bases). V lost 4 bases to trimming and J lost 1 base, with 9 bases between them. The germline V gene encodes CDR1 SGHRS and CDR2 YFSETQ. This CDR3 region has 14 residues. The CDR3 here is CASSPGIAKNIQYF. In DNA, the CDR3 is TGCGCCAGCAGCCCAGGGATTGCCAAAAACATTCAGTACTTC. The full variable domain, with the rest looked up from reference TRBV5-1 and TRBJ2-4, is KAGVTQTPRYLIKTRGQQVTLSCSPISGHRSVSWYQQTPGQGLQFLFEYFSETQRNKGNFPGRFSGRQFSNSRSEMNVSTLELGDSALYLCASSPGIAKNIQYFGAGTRLSVL.

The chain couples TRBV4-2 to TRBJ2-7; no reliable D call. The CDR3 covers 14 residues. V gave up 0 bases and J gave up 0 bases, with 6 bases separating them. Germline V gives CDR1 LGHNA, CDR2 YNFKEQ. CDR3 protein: CASSQEGSSYEQYF. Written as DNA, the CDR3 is TGTGCCAGCAGCCAAGAGGGCAGCTCCTACGAGCAGTACTTC.

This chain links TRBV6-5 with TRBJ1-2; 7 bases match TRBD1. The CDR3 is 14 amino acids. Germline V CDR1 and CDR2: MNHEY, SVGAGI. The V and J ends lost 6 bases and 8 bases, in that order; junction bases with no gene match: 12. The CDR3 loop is CASRQGRYTMGYTF. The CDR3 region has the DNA TGTGCCAGCAGACAGGGGCGATATACTATGGGCTACACCTTC.

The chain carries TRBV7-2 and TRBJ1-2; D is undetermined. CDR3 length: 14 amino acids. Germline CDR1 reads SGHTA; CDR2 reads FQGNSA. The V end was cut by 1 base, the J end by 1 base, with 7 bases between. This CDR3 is CASSLVASNYGYTF. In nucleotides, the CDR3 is TGTGCCAGCAGCTTAGTGGCCAGTAACTATGGCTACACCTTC.

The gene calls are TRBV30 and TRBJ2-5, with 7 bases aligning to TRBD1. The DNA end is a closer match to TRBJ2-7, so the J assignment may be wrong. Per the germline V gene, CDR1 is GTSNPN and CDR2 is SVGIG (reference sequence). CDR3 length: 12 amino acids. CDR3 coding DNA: TGTGCCTGGAGTGTGGGACAGCACGAGCAGTACTTC. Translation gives CAWSVGQHEQYF.

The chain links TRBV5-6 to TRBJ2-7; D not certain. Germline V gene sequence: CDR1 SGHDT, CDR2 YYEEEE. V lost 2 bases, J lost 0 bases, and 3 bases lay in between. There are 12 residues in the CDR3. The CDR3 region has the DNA TGTGCCAGCAGCTTACTCTCCTACGAGCAGTACTTC. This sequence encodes CASSLLSYEQYF.

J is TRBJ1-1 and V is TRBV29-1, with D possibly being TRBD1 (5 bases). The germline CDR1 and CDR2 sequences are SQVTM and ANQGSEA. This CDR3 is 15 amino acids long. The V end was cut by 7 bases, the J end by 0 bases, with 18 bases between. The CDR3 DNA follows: TGCAGCGCCCAGGGAGGGTGGGCCATGAACACTGAAGCTTTCTTT. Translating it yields CSAQGGWAMNTEAFF.

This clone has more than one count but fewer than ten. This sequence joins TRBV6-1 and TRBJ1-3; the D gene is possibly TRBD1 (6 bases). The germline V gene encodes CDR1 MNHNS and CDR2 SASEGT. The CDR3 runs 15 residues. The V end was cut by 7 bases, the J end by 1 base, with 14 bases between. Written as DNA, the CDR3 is TGTGCCAGCAATACTCAAGGGACATCTGGAAACACCATATATTTT. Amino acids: CASNTQGTSGNTIYF.

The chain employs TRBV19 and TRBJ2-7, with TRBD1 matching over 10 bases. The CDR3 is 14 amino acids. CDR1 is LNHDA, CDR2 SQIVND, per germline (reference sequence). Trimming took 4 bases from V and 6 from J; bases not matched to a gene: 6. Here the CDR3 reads CASSTPGQGREQYF. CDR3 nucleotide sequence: TGTGCCAGTAGTACACCGGGACAGGGGCGCGAGCAGTACTTC.

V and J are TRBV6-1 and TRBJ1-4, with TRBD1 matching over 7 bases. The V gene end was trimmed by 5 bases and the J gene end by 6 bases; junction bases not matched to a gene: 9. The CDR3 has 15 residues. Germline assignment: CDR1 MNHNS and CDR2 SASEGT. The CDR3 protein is CASSFQGGEYEKLFF. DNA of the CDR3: TGTGCCAGCAGTTTCCAAGGGGGCGAATATGAAAAACTGTTTTTT.

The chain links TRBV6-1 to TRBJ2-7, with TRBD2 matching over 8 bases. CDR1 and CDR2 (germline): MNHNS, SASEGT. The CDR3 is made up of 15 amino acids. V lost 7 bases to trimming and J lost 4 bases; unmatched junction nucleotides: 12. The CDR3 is CASTLEAGGQYEQYF. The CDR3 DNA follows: TGTGCCAGCACGCTTGAGGCGGGAGGTCAATACGAGCAGTACTTC.

CDR3 sequence reads: CASSLTGTVISGELFF. Here the CDR3 DNA reads TGCGCCAGCAGCCTAACCGGGACAGTTATAAGCGGGGAGCTGTTTTTT. This sequence joins TRBV5-1 and TRBJ2-2, with 7 bases matching TRBD1. CDR3 length: 16 amino acids. Germline lookup yields CDR1 SGHRS and CDR2 YFSETQ. With 4 bases clipped from V and 7 bases from J, the junction kept 13 bases outside the gene matches.

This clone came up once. As DNA, the CDR3 is TGTGCCAGCAGTGAATTGCGGGGGGGTTCCTACAATGAGCAGTTCTTC. This encodes CASSELRGGSYNEQFF. The chain is built from TRBV25-1 and TRBJ2-1, with 9 positions matching TRBD2. Germline-derived CDR1 and CDR2 are MGHDK and SYGVNS. The CDR3 runs 16 residues. The ends lost 1 base at V and 1 base at J; junction bases unmatched: 2.

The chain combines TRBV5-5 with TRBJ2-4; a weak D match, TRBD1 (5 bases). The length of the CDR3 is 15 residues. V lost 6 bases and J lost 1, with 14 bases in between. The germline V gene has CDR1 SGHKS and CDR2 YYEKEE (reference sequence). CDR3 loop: CASTQIRQAKNIQYF. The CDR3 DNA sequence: TGTGCCAGCACCCAAATCCGACAGGCCAAAAACATTCAGTACTTC.